The 21 T cell receptor beta chains listed next were all sequenced from one sample in a study of blood T cell repertoires in COVID-19. Repertoires were generated with immunoSEQ multiplex PCR, while TCRdb's copy carries only in-frame clones and drops some. The data contain about 180,000 clones, roughly 81% of them singletons. What was sequenced was peripheral blood. The receptors stem from a woman older than 75 with COVID-19, enrolled during active disease.

V is TRBV7-2 and J is TRBJ1-6; TRBD1 matches at 9 bases. Germline assignment: CDR1 SGHTA and CDR2 FQGNSA. Trimming removed 5 bases from V and 8 bases from J; junction bases left unmatched: 10. The CDR3 runs 16 residues. The CDR3 DNA reads as TGTGCCAGCAGCCCCGTAGGCGGGACAGGGTATTCACCCCTCCACTTT. Translated, it gives CASSPVGGTGYSPLHF.

The chain links TRBV7-3 to TRBJ1-1; D gene ambiguous. The CDR3 runs to 16 residues. V was pared by 0 bases and J by 3 bases, with 14 bases between. Germline values: CDR1 SGHTA, CDR2 FQGTGA. This CDR3 reads CASSLTGNIGDTEAFF. CDR3 DNA sequence: TGTGCCAGCAGCTTAACGGGAAACATCGGGGACACTGAAGCTTTCTTT.

J is TRBJ2-1 and V is TRBV11-3, with 7 nucleotides matching TRBD2. CDR3 length equals 15 residues. V lost 0 bases and J lost 6; bases outside the gene matches: 5. Per germline, CDR1 SGHNT and CDR2 YENEEA. The DNA of the CDR3 is TGTGCCAGCAGCTTAGAGGCGCGGGAGTCCAATGAGCAGTTCTTC. Protein product: CASSLEARESNEQFF.

The chain recombines TRBV14 with TRBJ2-1; 12 positions match TRBD2. The V segment lost 6 bases and the J segment 10 bases; nucleotides outside the gene matches: 4. Germline V gives CDR1 SGHDN, CDR2 FVKESK. The CDR3 length is 13 residues. The CDR3 DNA sequence: TGTGCCAGCAGACTAGCGGGGGGTCCCGAGCAGTTCTTC. It translates to CASRLAGGPEQFF. The full variable domain, rest sourced from reference TRBV14 and TRBJ2-1, is EAGVTQFPSHSVIEKGQTVTLRCDPISGHDNLYWYRRVMGKEIKFLLHFVKESKQDESGMPNNRFLAERTGGTYSTLKVQPAELEDSGVYFCASRLAGGPEQFFGPGTRLTVL.

The chain is built from TRBV2 and TRBJ1-5; 9 nucleotides line up with TRBD1. The CDR3 has 14 residues. V trimming: 5 bases; J trimming: 6 bases; junction bases outside the gene matches: 5. CDR1 SNHLY and CDR2 FYNNEI come from the germline V gene. In DNA form, the CDR3 reads TGTGCCAGCAGTCAACAGGGGGCAGGTCAGCCCCAGCATTTT. Its protein product is CASSQQGAGQPQHF.

This chain uses TRBV12-3 or TRBV12-4 with TRBJ2-7, with D perhaps matching TRBD1 (6 bases). The ends were cut back, 5 bases at V and 5 bases at J, with 10 bases in the middle. This CDR3 has 12 amino acids. The CDR3 sequence: CASSRTGNEQYF. CDR3 nucleotide sequence: TGTGCCAGCAGTCGAACAGGGAACGAGCAGTACTTC.

The chain combines TRBV2 with TRBJ2-7; D gene ambiguous. Trimming took off 3 bases at V and 0 bases at J, with 12 bases between the two ends. Germline CDR1 and CDR2: SNHLY and FYNNEI. There are 15 residues in the CDR3. In DNA form, the CDR3 reads TGTGCCAGCAGTGAGGGCAGTCATTACTCCTACGAGCAGTACTTC. This encodes CASSEGSHYSYEQYF. Full variable domain (rest looked up from reference TRBV2 and TRBJ2-7): EPEVTQTPSHQVTQMGQEVILRCVPISNHLYFYWYRQILGQKVEFLVSFYNNEISEKSEIFDDQFSVERPDGSNFTLKIRSTKLEDSAMYFCASSEGSHYSYEQYFGPGTRLTVT.

This clone was seen more than once but under ten times. The V and J genes are TRBV5-1 and TRBJ1-6; the match to TRBD1 covers 8 bases. Trimming took 7 bases from V and 6 from J; bases not matched to a gene: 6. CDR3 length: 14 amino acids. Per the germline V gene, CDR1 is SGHRS and CDR2 is YFSETQ. DNA for the CDR3: TGCGCCAGCGCCGCAGGACAGGGTAATTCACCCCTCCACTTT. It yields the protein CASAAGQGNSPLHF.

This clone was counted a few times. This chain joins TRBV6-6 and TRBJ1-2; TRBD1 matches 7 bases. CDR3 length equals 14 residues. Germline trimming cut 5 bases from V and 7 bases from J; bases unmatched to any gene: 10. Germline lookup yields CDR1 MNHNY and CDR2 SVGAGI (reference sequence). The CDR3 DNA sequence: TGTGCCAGCAGTGCCACGACAGGGTATACTGGCTACACCTTC. Translating it yields CASSATTGYTGYTF.

The sample holds one count of this clone. The J gene is TRBJ2-7, the V gene TRBV5-1; D unclear. Germline V gene sequence: CDR1 SGHRS, CDR2 YFSETQ. V lost 3 bases and J 4 bases, leaving 8 bases between the germline ends. CDR3 length equals 12 residues. The CDR3 protein is CASSWAGYEQYF. The CDR3, as DNA: TGCGCCAGCAGCTGGGCCGGTTACGAGCAGTACTTC.

The V and J genes are TRBV6-6 and TRBJ2-7, with 7 bases matching TRBD1. CDR3 length equals 15 residues. J gave up 2 bases and V 2 bases, and 6 bases lay outside the gene matches. Germline CDR1 MNHNY, CDR2 SVGAGI (reference sequence). The CDR3 DNA sequence: TGTGCCAGCAGTTACCGACCGGGACAGCCCTACGAGCAGTACTTC. The encoded protein is CASSYRPGQPYEQYF.

The chain is built from TRBV9 and TRBJ1-2; 10 nucleotides align to TRBD1. J was trimmed by 6 bases and V by 5 bases; bases with no gene match: 10. The CDR3 consists of 15 residues. Germline V lookup: CDR1 SGDLS, CDR2 YYNGEE. CDR3 in DNA: TGTGCCAGCAGGGGGGGACAGGGGAAAGTGAATGGCTACACCTTC. Protein product: CASRGGQGKVNGYTF.

This chain connects TRBV28 to TRBJ1-5; a weak D match, TRBD1 (5 bases). V was clipped by 2 bases and J by 7 bases, with 12 bases between them. Germline V lookup: CDR1 MDHEN, CDR2 SYDVKM. This CDR3 spans 14 amino acids. The CDR3 reads CASSLGQGKQPQHF. CDR3 nucleotide sequence: TGTGCCAGCAGTTTAGGGCAGGGAAAGCAGCCCCAGCATTTT.

The rearrangement links TRBV27 to TRBJ1-2; TRBD1 aligns across 8 bases. With 5 bases clipped from V and 0 bases from J, the junction kept 11 bases outside the gene matches. CDR1 and CDR2 from the germline V gene are MNHEY and SMNVEV (reference sequence). The CDR3 sequence is 17 residues long. The CDR3 here is CASSPRQGRSSNYGYTF. The CDR3 region has the DNA TGTGCCAGCAGTCCCAGACAGGGGCGATCCTCTAACTATGGCTACACCTTC.

This clone showed up just once. The chain couples TRBV3-1 (or the pseudogene TRBV3-2) to TRBJ2-6; 7 bases match TRBD1. With V trimmed by 2 bases and J by 4 bases, 11 bases remained unmatched. Per the germline V gene, CDR1 is LGHDT and CDR2 is YNNKEL (reference sequence). CDR3 length equals 18 residues. CDR3 DNA: TGTGCCAGCAGCCAAAGAGGGGGCTATTTTTCGGGGGCCAACGTCCTGACTTTC. Protein sequence: CASSQRGGYFSGANVLTF.

V gene TRBV20-1 combines with J gene TRBJ1-1; TRBD1 matches 8 bases. Germline V gives CDR1 DFQATT, CDR2 SNEGSKA (reference sequence). The CDR3 sequence is 11 residues long. The junction had 5 bases not matched to a gene; V was cut back by 6 bases and J by 8 bases. DNA for the CDR3: TGCAGTGCCCTGGGACAGGAAGAAGCTTTCTTT. This codes for CSALGQEEAFF.

The rearrangement joins TRBV7-9 to TRBJ2-1, with TRBD2 identical over 12 bases. Germline V lookup: CDR1 SEHNR, CDR2 FQNEAQ (reference sequence). V lost 0 bases to trimming and J lost 8 bases; unmatched junction nucleotides: 5. The CDR3 has 16 residues. The CDR3 nucleotides read TGTGCCAGCAGCTTAGCACTAGCGGGAGGAACGGATGAGCAGTTCTTC. This codes for CASSLALAGGTDEQFF. Supplemented by reference TRBV7-9 and TRBJ2-1, the full variable domain reads DTGVSQNPRHKITKRGQNVTFRCDPISEHNRLYWYRQTLGQGPEFLTYFQNEAQLEKSRLLSDRFSAERPKGSFSTLEIQRTEQGDSAMYLCASSLALAGGTDEQFFGPGTRLTVL.

This clone appeared a single time. This chain links TRBV4-2 with TRBJ2-1, with 8 positions matching TRBD2. Trimming took 1 base from V and 4 from J; bases not matched to a gene: 6. CDR1 and CDR2 from the germline V gene are LGHNA and YNFKEQ. CDR3 size: 16 residues. CDR3 amino acids: CASSQVTGGGYNEQFF. The CDR3 DNA follows: TGTGCCAGCAGCCAAGTTACCGGGGGGGGATACAATGAGCAGTTCTTC.

The V and J genes are TRBV29-1 and TRBJ1-4, with 7 bases that match TRBD1. Germline V gene sequence: CDR1 SQVTM, CDR2 ANQGSEA. The CDR3 totals 17 residues. J gave up 10 bases and V 2 bases, and 19 bases lay outside the gene matches. Here the CDR3 reads CSVEFPGARGPLGKLFF. The CDR3 DNA reads as TGCAGCGTTGAATTTCCCGGGGCTAGGGGGCCCCTAGGAAAACTGTTTTTT.

The CDR3 nucleotides read TGCGCCAGCAGCCAAGATGACAGGGTCAGCCAAGAGACCCAGTACTTC. It translates to CASSQDDRVSQETQYF. The V gene is TRBV4-3, the J gene TRBJ2-5, with TRBD1 matching 7 bases. Losses at the gene ends were 0 bases for V and 1 base for J; bases not matched to a gene: 5. Germline V gene data show CDR1 as LGHNA and CDR2 as YSLEER. This CDR3 comprises 16 residues.

The rearrangement joins TRBV18 to TRBJ2-5; 7 bases are shared with TRBD1. Germline assignment: CDR1 KGHSH and CDR2 LQKENI. The ends lost 10 bases at V and 3 bases at J; junction bases unmatched: 11. The CDR3 loop spans 14 amino acids. This CDR3 is CATKLRGTEETQYF. The CDR3 DNA sequence: TGTGCCACCAAACTCAGGGGGACAGAAGAGACCCAGTACTTC.